This T cell receptor beta chain was sequenced in a study of blood T cell repertoires in COVID-19. Study as a whole: Samples taken during acute and convalescent COVID-19 were collected in the United States, Italy and Spain. PBMCs, B-cell-depleted T cells, or T cells were the source of the cDNA or gDNA that made up the material.

The V end was cut by 1 base, the J end by 4 bases, with 10 bases between. Germline values: CDR1 MGHRA, CDR2 YSYEKL. This CDR3 region has 15 residues. Repertoires were generated with immunoSEQ multiplex PCR, while TCRdb's copy carries only in-frame clones and drops some. Among approximately 270,000 clones, about four fifths were seen once, and the ten largest hold 8.9%. This sequence originates from a man older than 75 with acute or convalescent COVID-19. The chain is built from TRBV4-1 and TRBJ1-4; a weak D match, TRBD1 (6 bases). The source material was peripheral blood. The CDR3 nucleotides are TGCGCCAGCAGCCAAGTCGGACAGCTTAATGAAAAACTGTTTTTT. Amino acid sequence: CASSQVGQLNEKLFF.